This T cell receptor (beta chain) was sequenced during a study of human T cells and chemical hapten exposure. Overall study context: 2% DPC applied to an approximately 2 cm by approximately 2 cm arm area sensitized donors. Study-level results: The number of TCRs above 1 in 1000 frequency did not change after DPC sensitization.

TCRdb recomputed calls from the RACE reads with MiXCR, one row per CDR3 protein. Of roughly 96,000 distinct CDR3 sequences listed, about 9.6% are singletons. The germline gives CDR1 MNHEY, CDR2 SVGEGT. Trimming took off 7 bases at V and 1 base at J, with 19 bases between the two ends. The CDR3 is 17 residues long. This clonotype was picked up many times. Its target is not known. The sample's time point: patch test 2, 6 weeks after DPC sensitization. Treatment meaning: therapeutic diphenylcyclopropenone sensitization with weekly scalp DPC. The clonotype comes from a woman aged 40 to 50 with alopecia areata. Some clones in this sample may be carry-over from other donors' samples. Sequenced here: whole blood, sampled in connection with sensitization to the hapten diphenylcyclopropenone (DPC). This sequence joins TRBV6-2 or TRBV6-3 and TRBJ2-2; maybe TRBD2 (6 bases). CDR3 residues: CASTPPAGTLNTGELFF. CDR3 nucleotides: TGTGCCAGCACCCCCCCGGCGGGAACCCTGAACACCGGGGAGCTGTTTTTT.